A selection of T cell receptor beta chains follows, all from one sample in a study of shared clonotypes between healthy human individuals. Profiling relied on immunoSEQ multiplex PCR, and the TCRdb table lists in-frame clones only, not all of them. The table lists 2 million to 3 million clones, approximately 93% of them singletons. The sequencing input was naive CD4+ T cells from PBMCs. Receptors originate from a man aged 18 to 30 in good health. Some clones in this sample may be carry-over from other donors' samples. CDR3s include the opening cysteine and the closing phenylalanine or tryptophan. The order of the fields is CDR3 length, J gene, V gene, D gene, clone size, CDR3 protein, CDR3 DNA. D genes are given only for firm matches. Size tells how often a clone was seen (once, few, many) or the class of an expanded clone, and some rows leave it out.

len: 15
j_gene: TRBJ2-1
v_gene: TRBV27
d_gene: NA
abundance: NA
CDR3aa: CASTLEGGRYNEQFF
CDR3nt: TGTGCCAGCACCCTAGAAGGAGGCCGCTACAATGAGCAGTTCTTC

len: 15
j_gene: TRBJ2-2
v_gene: TRBV27
d_gene: NA
abundance: NA
CDR3aa: CASSFRGLRTGELFF
CDR3nt: TGTGCCAGCAGTTTTCGGGGGCTACGTACCGGGGAGCTGTTTTTT

len: 15
j_gene: TRBJ2-7
v_gene: TRBV4-1
d_gene: TRBD2
abundance: NA
CDR3aa: CASSQEPGLGYEQYF
CDR3nt: TGCGCCAGCAGCCAAGAACCGGGACTAGGCTACGAGCAGTACTTC

len: 14
j_gene: TRBJ2-7
v_gene: TRBV18
d_gene: NA
abundance: NA
CDR3aa: CASSPLRQTYEQYF
CDR3nt: TGTGCCAGCTCACCACTTAGACAGACCTACGAGCAGTACTTC

len: 18
j_gene: TRBJ1-5
v_gene: TRBV30
d_gene: NA
abundance: few
CDR3aa: CAWSVETLGYKLEQPQHF
CDR3nt: TGTGCCTGGAGTGTAGAGACATTGGGGTACAAGCTCGAGCAGCCCCAGCATTTT

len: 13
j_gene: TRBJ1-2
v_gene: TRBV7-9
d_gene: NA
abundance: NA
CDR3aa: CASSLLGIYGYTF
CDR3nt: TGTGCCAGCAGCTTATTAGGAATCTATGGCTACACCTTC

len: 15
j_gene: TRBJ1-1
v_gene: TRBV5-1
d_gene: NA
abundance: once
CDR3aa: CASSLERPLNTEAFF
CDR3nt: TGCGCCAGCAGCTTGGAAAGGCCGCTGAACACTGAAGCTTTCTTT

len: 16
j_gene: TRBJ2-1
v_gene: TRBV28
d_gene: TRBD1
abundance: NA
CDR3aa: CASSLLGTGTYNEQFF
CDR3nt: TGTGCCAGCAGTTTATTGGGGACAGGGACCTACAATGAGCAGTTCTTC

len: 16
j_gene: TRBJ2-1
v_gene: TRBV4-2
d_gene: TRBD2
abundance: NA
CDR3aa: CASSQERLAVYNEQFF
CDR3nt: TGTGCCAGCAGCCAAGAACGCCTAGCGGTCTACAATGAGCAGTTCTTC

len: 14
j_gene: TRBJ2-7
v_gene: TRBV7-2
d_gene: TRBD2
abundance: NA
CDR3aa: CASSLGLAFDEQYF
CDR3nt: TGTGCCAGCAGTTTGGGACTAGCGTTCGACGAGCAGTACTTC

len: 16
j_gene: TRBJ2-7
v_gene: TRBV5-1
d_gene: TRBD1
abundance: few
CDR3aa: CASSLSWGQGINEQYF
CDR3nt: TGCGCCAGCAGCTTGAGTTGGGGACAGGGGATCAACGAGCAGTACTTC

len: 15
j_gene: TRBJ2-7
v_gene: TRBV19
d_gene: NA
abundance: NA
CDR3aa: CASSPTSWTTSEQYF
CDR3nt: TGTGCCAGTAGTCCAACATCATGGACGACCAGCGAGCAGTACTTC

len: 15
j_gene: TRBJ1-2
v_gene: TRBV6-1
d_gene: TRBD1
abundance: NA
CDR3aa: CASRDTGGPFYGYTF
CDR3nt: TGTGCCAGCAGGGATACAGGGGGCCCTTTCTATGGCTACACCTTC